This T cell receptor (beta chain) was sequenced in a study of long-term antiretroviral therapy in people with HIV. At the level of the study: It was about a decade before the 2015 immediate-ART recommendation that the earliest samples were taken.

This clone ranks as medium-sized. immunoSEQ v3.0 was run at survey level. What sequencing targeted per sample was 40,000-50,000 T-cell genomes. Data came from immunoSEQ multiplex PCR; TCRdb stores just in-frame clones and leaves some out. The data contain about 18,000 clones, approximately 78% of them seen just once; the ten biggest clones take up around 18%. V shed 7 bases and J 1 base; nucleotides not matched to a gene: 8. Germline CDR1 reads MDHEN; CDR2 reads SYDVKM. The CDR3 sequence is 15 residues long. The chain uses TRBV28 and TRBJ2-5, with TRBD2 matching 8 bases. The sequencing here drew on unsorted PBMCs, taken 0.6 years after starting antiretroviral therapy. The clonotype originates from a woman under 30 with HIV. CDR3 loop: CASTPSGGVQETQYF. The CDR3 DNA reads as TGTGCCAGCACCCCGTCGGGAGGGGTCCAAGAGACCCAGTACTTC.